What follows is one TCR beta chain and its context. This sample is part of a study of blood T cell repertoires in COVID-19. Clones were read by immunoSEQ multiplex PCR, and TCRdb kept only the in-frame ones, dropping some. Counted here are hundreds of thousands of clones, 70% to 90% occurring once; the ten biggest clones make up 3%. V gave up 7 bases and J gave up 2 bases; unmatched junction bases: 7. Germline values: CDR1 ENHRY, CDR2 SYGVKD. The CDR3 sequence is 14 residues long. Sequenced sample: peripheral blood. The sequence came from a woman aged 25 to 39 with COVID-19, enrolled during active disease. This chain links TRBV10-3 with TRBJ1-1, with 7 bases lining up with TRBD1. The CDR3 DNA sequence: TGTGCCATCACAATGGACAGGATCAACACTGAAGCTTTCTTT. Its protein product is CAITMDRINTEAFF.